The 11 T cell receptor beta chains below all came from one sample that was sequenced in a study of Tregs in tolerant kidney transplant recipients. Assay: immunoSEQ multiplex PCR; the TCRdb copy retains only in-frame clones and omits some. This sample's table has roughly 50,000 clones. This specimen consisted of CD4+ T cells from blood, obtained before the transplant. The receptors were gathered from a human donor who received a combined kidney and bone marrow transplant.

Remarks on this clone: The read terminates 3 residues ahead of where the CDR3 ends, so the germline J gene completes it. The V gene is TRBV19, the J gene TRBJ2-2; D gene unclear. The CDR3 loop spans 15 amino acids. The germline gives CDR1 LNHDA, CDR2 SQIVND (reference sequence). Deletions cut 0 bases from V and 3 bases from J, with 8 bases between. The sequenced part of the CDR3 DNA is TGTGCCAGTAGTATAGATCCTCGGTACACCGGGGAG. Its protein is CASSIDPRYTGE. The complete CDR3 reads CASSIDPRYTGELFF.

As for this clone: The sequenced fragment ends 3 residues before the CDR3 boundary, so the rest is inferred from the germline J gene. The chain couples TRBV10-3 to TRBJ2-4; 8 nucleotides align to TRBD1. The J segment lost 9 bases and the V segment lost 0 bases, leaving 4 bases of the junction unmatched. The V gene's germline CDR1 is ENHRY and CDR2 SYGVKD. The CDR3 extends over 14 amino acids. CDR3 DNA, as far as it was read: TGTGCCATCAGTGAGTCAGTACAGGGGGGCATT. Protein: CAISESVQGGI. From start to end, the CDR3 is CAISESVQGGIQYF.

Worth noting for this clone: The CDR3 goes on 3 residues after the read ends, and that part is filled in from the germline J gene. The V gene is TRBV7-2, the J gene TRBJ2-2, with 11 positions matching TRBD1. The germline gives CDR1 SGHTA, CDR2 FQGNSA. Trimming at V came to 11 bases and at J to 0 bases, leaving 2 bases not matched to a gene. The CDR3 is 14 amino acids. CDR3 bases read: TGTGCCCGGGGACAGGGGGCGAACACCGGGGAG. This encodes CARGQGANTGE. The whole CDR3 protein is CARGQGANTGELFF. Variable domain in full (rest from reference TRBV7-2 and TRBJ2-2): GAGVSQSPSNKVTEKGKDVELRCDPISGHTALYWYRQSLGQGLEFLIYFQGNSAPDKSGLPSDRFSAERTGGSVSTLTIQRTQQEDSAVYLCARGQGANTGELFFGEGSRLTVL.

In regard to this clone: The read terminates 3 residues before the CDR3 end, so the remaining end is supplied by the germline J gene. This chain links TRBV2 with TRBJ2-6; D might be TRBD1 (6 bases). The CDR3 runs 17 residues. Trimming removed 4 bases at V and 2 bases at J, with 15 bases between. The germline CDR1 and CDR2 sequences are SNHLY and FYNNEI. The sequenced part of the CDR3 DNA is TGTGCCAGCAGTGCACAGGGAGTCACTACTGGGGCCAACGTC. It is translated as CASSAQGVTTGANV. The whole CDR3 is CASSAQGVTTGANVLTF.

Notes on this clone: The sequenced fragment ends 3 residues before the CDR3 boundary, so the rest is inferred from the germline J gene. This rearrangement joins TRBV7-2 to TRBJ2-2, with D possibly being TRBD2 (6 bases). Per the germline V gene, CDR1 is SGHTA and CDR2 is FQGNSA. The CDR3 consists of 14 residues. Trimming took off 2 bases at V and 7 bases at J, with 11 bases between the two ends. The CDR3 bases that were read are TGTGCCAGCAGCTTAAGGACCGGGGGCGGGGAG. Translating gives CASSLRTGGGE. The CDR3 in full is CASSLRTGGGELFF.

Comments on this clone: The read ends 3 residues before the CDR3 terminus; that terminus is restored from the germline J gene. The rearrangement uses TRBV5-1 and TRBJ1-2; D may be TRBD1 (5 bases). Germline lookup yields CDR1 SGHRS and CDR2 YFSETQ. The CDR3 contains 13 residues. CDR3: CASSPDKPRGYTF. CDR3 DNA (partial): TGCGCCAGCAGCCCGGACAAGCCGAGGGGC.

Details on this clone: The CDR3 end lies 3 residues beyond the end of the read and is filled in from the germline J gene. This chain uses TRBV18 with TRBJ2-6, with D possibly TRBD1 on 6 matching bases. Germline V gives CDR1 KGHSH, CDR2 LQKENI. Trimming left V 6 bases short and J 2 bases short, with 23 bases between. The CDR3 covers 19 residues. CDR3 DNA (partial): TGTGCCAGCTCGCCCATCGTTTCTACAGGGCTCGCTGGGGCCAACGTC. It specifies CASSPIVSTGLAGANV. The complete CDR3 reads CASSPIVSTGLAGANVLTF.

Comments on this clone: The read terminates 3 residues before the CDR3 end, so the remaining end is supplied by the germline J gene. The chain employs TRBV5-1 and TRBJ1-2; D is possibly TRBD1 (5 bases). Trimming pared 0 bases from V and 6 bases from J, leaving 9 bases between. CDR3 length: 13 residues. Germline values: CDR1 SGHRS, CDR2 YFSETQ. The CDR3 loop is CASSLGGADGYTF. The covered CDR3 bases are TGCGCCAGCAGCTTGGGAGGGGCGGATGGC. The variable domain in full, completed from reference TRBV5-1 and TRBJ1-2, reads KAGVTQTPRYLIKTRGQQVTLSCSPISGHRSVSWYQQTPGQGLQFLFEYFSETQRNKGNFPGRFSGRQFSNSRSEMNVSTLELGDSALYLCASSLGGADGYTFGSGTRLTVV.

About this clone: The DNA ends 3 residues before the CDR3 does, and the rest of the CDR3 is filled in from the germline J gene. The chain employs TRBV7-6 and TRBJ2-1; D possibly corresponds to TRBD2 (5 bases). V shed 5 bases and J shed 6 bases, with 14 bases lying between them. The CDR3 runs 14 residues. In germline, CDR1 is SGHVS, CDR2 FNYEAQ. The CDR3 reads CASSSTRSSNEQFF. CDR3 bases read: TGTGCCAGCAGCAGTACTAGATCTAGCAATGAG.

Turning to this clone: Read coverage stops 3 residues before the CDR3 terminus; the germline J gene supplies the remainder. This chain uses TRBV20-1 with TRBJ1-4; TRBD1 agrees at 7 bases. J gave up 6 bases and V 5 bases, and 9 bases lay outside the gene matches. The germline V gene encodes CDR1 DFQATT and CDR2 SNEGSKA (reference sequence). This CDR3 is 14 amino acids long. The CDR3 spells CSAPYQGVDEKLFF. The covered CDR3 bases are TGCAGTGCTCCCTACCAGGGGGTGGATGAAAAA.

Comments on this clone: The DNA ends 3 residues before the CDR3 does, and the rest of the CDR3 is filled in from the germline J gene. This sequence joins TRBV20-1 and TRBJ2-3; 8 bases line up with TRBD1. Trimming removed 6 bases from V and 0 bases from J; junction bases left unmatched: 5. CDR1 is DFQATT and CDR2 is SNEGSKA in the germline V gene (reference sequence). CDR3 size: 14 residues. CDR3 DNA (partial): TGCAGTGCGCGACAGGGGCGCAGCACAGATACG. It codes for CSARQGRSTDT. In full, the CDR3 is CSARQGRSTDTQYF.